This T cell receptor beta chain was found in a study of tumor-infiltrating lymphocytes in localized non-small cell lung cancer. About this clone itself: Its antigen is still unknown.

Study findings and constraints: Different pieces of the same tissue were used for each assay.

The germline V and J ends were trimmed by 0 bases and 6 bases, with 15 bases remaining between them. The CDR3 has 15 residues. Germline V gene lookup returns CDR1 GTSNPN and CDR2 SVGIG (reference sequence). TCRdb's copy holds only in-frame clones and misses some; the assay was immunoSEQ multiplex PCR. This table has about 15,000 clones, 55% to 70% appearing once. The chain links TRBV30 to TRBJ1-5; D not resolved. This TCR was recovered from a human donor with non-small cell lung cancer. The sample comprised uninvolved lung tissue not adjacent to the tumor. This CDR3 reads CAWSVRGGRGQPQHF. CDR3 in DNA: TGTGCCTGGAGTGTACGTGGCGGTCGGGGTCAGCCCCAGCATTTT.